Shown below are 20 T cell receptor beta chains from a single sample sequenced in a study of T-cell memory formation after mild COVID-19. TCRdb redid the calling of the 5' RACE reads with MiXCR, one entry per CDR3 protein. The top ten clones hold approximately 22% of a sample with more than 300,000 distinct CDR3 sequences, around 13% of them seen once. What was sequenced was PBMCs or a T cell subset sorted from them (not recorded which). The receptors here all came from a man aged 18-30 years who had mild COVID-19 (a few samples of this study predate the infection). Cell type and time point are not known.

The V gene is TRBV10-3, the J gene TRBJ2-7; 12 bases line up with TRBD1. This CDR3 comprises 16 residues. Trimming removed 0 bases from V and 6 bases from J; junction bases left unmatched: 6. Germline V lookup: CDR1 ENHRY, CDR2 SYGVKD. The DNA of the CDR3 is TGTGCCATCAGTGAGTCGACCGGGACAGGGGGCGCCGAGCAGTACTTC. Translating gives CAISESTGTGGAEQYF.

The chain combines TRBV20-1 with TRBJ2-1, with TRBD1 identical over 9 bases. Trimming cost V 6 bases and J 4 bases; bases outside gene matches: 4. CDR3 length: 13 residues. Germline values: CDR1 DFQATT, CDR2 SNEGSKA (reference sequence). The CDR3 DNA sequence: TGCAGTGCCGGGACAGGGAGGTACAATGAGCAGTTCTTC. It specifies CSAGTGRYNEQFF.

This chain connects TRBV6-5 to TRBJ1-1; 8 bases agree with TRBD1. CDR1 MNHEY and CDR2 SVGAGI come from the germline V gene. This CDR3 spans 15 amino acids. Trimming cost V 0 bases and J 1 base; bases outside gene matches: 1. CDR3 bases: TGTGCCAGCAGTTACTCCGACAGGGGGAACACTGAAGCTTTCTTT. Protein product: CASSYSDRGNTEAFF.

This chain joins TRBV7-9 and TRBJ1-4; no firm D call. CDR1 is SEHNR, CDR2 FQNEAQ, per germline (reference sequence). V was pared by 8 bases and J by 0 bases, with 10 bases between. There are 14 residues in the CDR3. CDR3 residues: CASQTDTTNEKLFF. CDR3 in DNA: TGTGCCAGCCAGACGGATACAACTAATGAAAAACTGTTTTTT.

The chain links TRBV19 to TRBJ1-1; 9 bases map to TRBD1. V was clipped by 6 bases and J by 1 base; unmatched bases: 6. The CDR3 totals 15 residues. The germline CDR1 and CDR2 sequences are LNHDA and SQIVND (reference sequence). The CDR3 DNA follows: TGTGCCAGTAGCATACCGGACAGGGGGAACACTGAAGCTTTCTTT. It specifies CASSIPDRGNTEAFF.

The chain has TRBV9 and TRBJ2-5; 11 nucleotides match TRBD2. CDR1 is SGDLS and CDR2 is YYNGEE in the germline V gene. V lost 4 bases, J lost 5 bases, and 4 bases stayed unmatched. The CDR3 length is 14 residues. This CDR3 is CASSKGLAAETQYF. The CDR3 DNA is TGTGCCAGCAGCAAGGGACTAGCGGCCGAGACCCAGTACTTC.

The CDR3 DNA follows: TGCAGTGCTTTTAGCGGGGGGACGACCGGGGAGCTGTTTTTT. This sequence encodes CSAFSGGTTGELFF. This sequence joins TRBV20-1 and TRBJ2-2; 10 bases map to TRBD2. Trimming removed 5 bases from V and 5 bases from J; junction bases left unmatched: 5. CDR1 DFQATT and CDR2 SNEGSKA come from the germline V gene (reference sequence). The CDR3 is made up of 14 amino acids.

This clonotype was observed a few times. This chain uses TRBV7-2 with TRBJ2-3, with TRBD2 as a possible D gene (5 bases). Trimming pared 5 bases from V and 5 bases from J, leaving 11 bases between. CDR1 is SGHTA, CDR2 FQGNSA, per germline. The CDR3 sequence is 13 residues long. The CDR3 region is CASSKNRGDTQYF. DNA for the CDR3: TGTGCCAGCAGCAAAAACCGGGGAGATACGCAGTATTTT.

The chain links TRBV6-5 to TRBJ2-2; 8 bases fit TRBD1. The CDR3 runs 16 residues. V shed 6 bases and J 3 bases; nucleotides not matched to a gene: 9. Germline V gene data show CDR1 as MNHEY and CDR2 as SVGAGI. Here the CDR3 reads CASRHVTGDDTGELFF. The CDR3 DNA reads TGTGCCAGCAGGCACGTGACAGGGGACGACACCGGGGAGCTGTTTTTT.

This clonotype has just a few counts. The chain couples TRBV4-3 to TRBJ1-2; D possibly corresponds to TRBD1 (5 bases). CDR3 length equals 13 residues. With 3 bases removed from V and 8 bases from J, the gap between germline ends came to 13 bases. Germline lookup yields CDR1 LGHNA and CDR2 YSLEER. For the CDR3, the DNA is TGCGCCAGCAGCCAGAGCTCGGGGCGCGGCTACACCTTC. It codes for CASSQSSGRGYTF.

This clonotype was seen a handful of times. The CDR3, as DNA: TGCAGTGCTAGGGCCCCCGGTTGGTCCTCCTACGAGCAGTACGTC. Protein: CSARAPGWSSYEQYV. V usage is TRBV20-1 and J usage is TRBJ2-7; D is unresolved. From germline, CDR1 is DFQATT and CDR2 SNEGSKA (reference sequence). The germline V and J ends were trimmed by 3 bases and 0 bases, with 15 bases remaining between them. CDR3 length: 15 residues.

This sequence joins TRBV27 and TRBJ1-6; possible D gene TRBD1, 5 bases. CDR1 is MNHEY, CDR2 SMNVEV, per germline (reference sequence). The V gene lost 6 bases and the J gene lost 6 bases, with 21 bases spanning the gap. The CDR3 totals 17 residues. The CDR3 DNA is TGTGCCAGCAGCCCTCTGGGGCGGGGGGGACTTAATTCACCCCTCCACTTT. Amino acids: CASSPLGRGGLNSPLHF.

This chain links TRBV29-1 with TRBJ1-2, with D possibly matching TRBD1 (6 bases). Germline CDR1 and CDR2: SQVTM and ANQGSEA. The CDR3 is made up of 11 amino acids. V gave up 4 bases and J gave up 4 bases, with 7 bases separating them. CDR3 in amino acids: CSVVRGYGYTF. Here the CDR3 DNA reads TGCAGCGTTGTCAGGGGCTATGGCTACACCTTC.

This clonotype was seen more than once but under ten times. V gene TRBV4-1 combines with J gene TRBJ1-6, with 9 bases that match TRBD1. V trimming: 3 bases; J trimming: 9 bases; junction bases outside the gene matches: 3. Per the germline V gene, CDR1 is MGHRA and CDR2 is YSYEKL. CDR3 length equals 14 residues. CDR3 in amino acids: CASSQVTGGSPLHF. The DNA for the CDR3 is TGCGCCAGCAGCCAGGTGACAGGGGGTTCACCCCTCCACTTT.

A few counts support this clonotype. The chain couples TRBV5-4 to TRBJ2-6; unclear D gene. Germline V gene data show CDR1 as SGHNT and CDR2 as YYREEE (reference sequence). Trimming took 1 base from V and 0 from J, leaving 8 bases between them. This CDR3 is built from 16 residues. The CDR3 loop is CASSLWGSSGANVLTF. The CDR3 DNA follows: TGTGCCAGCAGCTTGTGGGGATCCTCTGGGGCCAACGTCCTGACTTTC.

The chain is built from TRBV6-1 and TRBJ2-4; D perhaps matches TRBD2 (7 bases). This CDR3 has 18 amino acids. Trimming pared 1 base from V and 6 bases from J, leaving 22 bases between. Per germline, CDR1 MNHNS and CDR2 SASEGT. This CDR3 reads CASSEDQGTGRALNIQYF. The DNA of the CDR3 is TGTGCCAGCAGTGAAGATCAGGGAACAGGGAGGGCCCTAAACATTCAGTACTTC.

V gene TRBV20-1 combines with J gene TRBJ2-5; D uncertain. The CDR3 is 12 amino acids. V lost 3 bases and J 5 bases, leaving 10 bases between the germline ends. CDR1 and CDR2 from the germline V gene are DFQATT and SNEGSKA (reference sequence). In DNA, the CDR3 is TGCAGTGCTAGCCGTGGATTGGAGACCCAGTACTTC. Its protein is CSASRGLETQYF.

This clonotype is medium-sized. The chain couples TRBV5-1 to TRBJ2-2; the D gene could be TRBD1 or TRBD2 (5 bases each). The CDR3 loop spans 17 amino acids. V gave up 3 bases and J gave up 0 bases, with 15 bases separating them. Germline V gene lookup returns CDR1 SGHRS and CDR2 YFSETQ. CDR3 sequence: CASSSNGANANTGELFF. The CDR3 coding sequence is TGCGCCAGCAGCTCGAACGGGGCTAACGCGAACACCGGGGAGCTGTTTTTT.

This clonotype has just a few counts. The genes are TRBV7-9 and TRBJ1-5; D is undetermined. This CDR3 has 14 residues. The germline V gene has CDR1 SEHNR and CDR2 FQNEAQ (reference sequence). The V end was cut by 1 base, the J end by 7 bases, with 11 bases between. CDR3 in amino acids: CASSLDGARQPQHF. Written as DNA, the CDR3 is TGTGCCAGCAGCTTAGACGGAGCGCGCCAGCCCCAGCATTTT.

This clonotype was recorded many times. The CDR3 region has the DNA TGTGCCACCCAGGCGGGGGGCTTTAATGAGCAGTTCTTC. Protein: CATQAGGFNEQFF. The chain recombines TRBV10-3 with TRBJ2-1; 8 bases agree with TRBD2. Per germline, CDR1 ENHRY and CDR2 SYGVKD. The trim removed 10 bases at V and 7 bases at J, leaving 9 bases unmatched. This CDR3 is built from 13 residues.